This TCR beta chain was captured in a study of cytomegalovirus exposure and HLA in healthy donors. A multiplex PCR was run with 60 Vbeta primers and 13 Jbeta primers. Sequencing used immunoSEQ multiplex PCR; TCRdb keeps in-frame clones, though not all of them. The sample has around 170,000 clones, roughly 80% seen once. From germline, CDR1 is MNHEY and CDR2 SVGAGI. This CDR3 region has 13 residues. V was clipped by 6 bases and J by 0 bases, with 9 bases between them. Study results and caveats: Most sequenced TCRs were rare (though some public TCRs occurred in many donors).

Turning to this clone: Its specificity is unknown.

The source is a woman between 18 and 29 years old in good health and CMV-seronegative. Material: PBMCs. The J gene is TRBJ2-7, the V gene TRBV6-5; possibly TRBD2 for D (6 bases). The CDR3 bases are TGTGCCAGCAGGCCCGGGAGCTCCTACGAGCAGTACTTC. It specifies CASRPGSSYEQYF.